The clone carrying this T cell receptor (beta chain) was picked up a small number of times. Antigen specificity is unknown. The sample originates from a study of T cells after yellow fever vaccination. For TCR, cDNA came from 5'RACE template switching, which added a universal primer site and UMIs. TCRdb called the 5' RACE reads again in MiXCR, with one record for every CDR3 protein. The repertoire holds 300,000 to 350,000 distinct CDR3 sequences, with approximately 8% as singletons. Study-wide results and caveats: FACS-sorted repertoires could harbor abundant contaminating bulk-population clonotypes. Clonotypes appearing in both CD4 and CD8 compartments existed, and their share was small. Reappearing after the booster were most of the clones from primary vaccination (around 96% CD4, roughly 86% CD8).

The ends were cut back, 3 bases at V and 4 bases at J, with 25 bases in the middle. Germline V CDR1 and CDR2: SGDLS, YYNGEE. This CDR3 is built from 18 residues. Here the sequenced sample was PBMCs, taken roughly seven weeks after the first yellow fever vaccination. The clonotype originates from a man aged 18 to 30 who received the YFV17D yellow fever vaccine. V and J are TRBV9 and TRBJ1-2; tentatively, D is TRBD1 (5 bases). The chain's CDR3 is CASSGLRAAPSSSYGYTF. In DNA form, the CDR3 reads TGTGCCAGCAGCGGCCTCAGGGCTGCCCCATCGTCATCCTATGGCTACACCTTC.